In its sample, the clone carrying this TCR beta chain was seen many times. This entry belongs to a study of read filtering for tumor transcriptome and immune sequencing. From approximately 400 ng of RNA, a library with molecular barcoded alpha/delta and beta/gamma adaptors was made. TCRdb processed the reads anew with MiXCR; each CDR3 protein has one entry. This table has roughly 59,000 distinct CDR3 sequences, approximately 18% appearing once. Germline lookup yields CDR1 SGHAT and CDR2 FQNNGV. Losses at the gene ends were 5 bases for V and 5 bases for J; bases not matched to a gene: 12. The CDR3 extends over 16 amino acids.

The rearrangement joins TRBV11-2 to TRBJ1-1, with 9 bases that match TRBD1. Sequenced input: a population of CD138-negative cells sorted from bone marrow. The source of this sequence is a donor at least 40 years old with multiple myeloma. CDR3 sequence reads: CASSRTRGTGRTEAFF. CDR3 DNA sequence: TGTGCCAGCAGCCGGACCCGGGGGACAGGGAGGACTGAAGCTTTCTTT.